This TCR beta chain was sequenced during a study of TIL therapy for anti-PD-1-resistant metastatic lung cancer. At the level of the study: Patients had a median age of about 50 years (range about 35-80). A handful of tumors were EGFR-mutant and two were ALK-rearranged. Median tumor mutation burden was 1.5 mutations per megabase.

Time point meaning: pre-treatment sample, taken before nivolumab and TIL therapy. Pleural nodules or supraclavicular lymph nodes made up most of the excised metastases sampled. This was the immunoSEQ v3 assay. The assay was immunoSEQ multiplex PCR, and TCRdb's table has in-frame clones only and misses some. Among about 100,000 clones listed, roughly 65% were seen once. The ends were cut back, 6 bases at V and 4 bases at J, with 15 bases in the middle. CDR1 and CDR2 from the germline V gene are SGHDN and FVKESK. CDR3 size: 14 residues. The clonotype originates from a person between 25 and 80 years old with non-small cell lung cancer. The sequencing here drew on tumor tissue, taken at baseline. The V gene is TRBV14, the J gene TRBJ1-2; a possible D gene is TRBD1 (6 bases). The CDR3 nucleotides read TGTGCCAGCAGGCCCGGGGGGGCAGGCTATGGCTACACCTTC. It specifies CASRPGGAGYGYTF.